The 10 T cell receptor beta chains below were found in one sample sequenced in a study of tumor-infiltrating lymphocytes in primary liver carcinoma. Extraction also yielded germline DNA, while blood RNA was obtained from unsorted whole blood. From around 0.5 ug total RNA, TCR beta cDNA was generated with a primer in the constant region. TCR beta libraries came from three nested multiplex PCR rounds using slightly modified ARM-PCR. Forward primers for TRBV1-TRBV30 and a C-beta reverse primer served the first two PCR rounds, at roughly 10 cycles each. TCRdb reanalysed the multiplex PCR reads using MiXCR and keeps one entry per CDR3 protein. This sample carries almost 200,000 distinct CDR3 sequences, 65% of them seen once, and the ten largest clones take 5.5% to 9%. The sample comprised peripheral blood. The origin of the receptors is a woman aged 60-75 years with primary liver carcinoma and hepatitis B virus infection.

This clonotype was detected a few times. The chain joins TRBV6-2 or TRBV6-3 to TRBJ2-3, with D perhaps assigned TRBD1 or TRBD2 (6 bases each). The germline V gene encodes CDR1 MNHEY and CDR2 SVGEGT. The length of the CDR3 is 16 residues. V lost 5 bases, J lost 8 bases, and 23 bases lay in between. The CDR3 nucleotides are TGTGCCAGCAGTAATGGCGGGACTCTAGAAGGGGGTACGCAGTATTTT. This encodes CASSNGGTLEGGTQYF.

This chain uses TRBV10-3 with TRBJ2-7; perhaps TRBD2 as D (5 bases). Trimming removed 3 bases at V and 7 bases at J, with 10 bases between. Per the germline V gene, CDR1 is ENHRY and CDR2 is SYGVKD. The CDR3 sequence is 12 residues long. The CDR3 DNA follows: TGTGCCATCAGTGATGAGCGGCGGGAGCAGTACTTC. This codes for CAISDERREQYF.

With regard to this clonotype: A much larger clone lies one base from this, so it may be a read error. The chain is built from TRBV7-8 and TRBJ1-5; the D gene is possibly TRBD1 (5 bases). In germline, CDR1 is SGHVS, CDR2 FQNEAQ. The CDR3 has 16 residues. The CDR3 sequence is CASSIAGPNSNQPQHF. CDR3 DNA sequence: TGTGCCAGCAGCATAGCGGGGCCAAACTCAAATCAGCCCCAGCATTTT.

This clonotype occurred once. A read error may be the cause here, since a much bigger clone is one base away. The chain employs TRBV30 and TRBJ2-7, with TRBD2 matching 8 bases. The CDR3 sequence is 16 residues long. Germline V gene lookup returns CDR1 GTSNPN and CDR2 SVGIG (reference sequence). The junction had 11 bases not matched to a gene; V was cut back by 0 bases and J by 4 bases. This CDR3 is CAWSVRRAIAGYEQYF. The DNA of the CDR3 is TGTGCCTGGAGTGTAAGGAGGGCCATAGCGGGGTACGAGCAGTACTTC. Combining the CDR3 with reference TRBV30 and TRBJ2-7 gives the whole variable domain SQTIHQWPATLVQPVGSPLSLECTVEGTSNPNLYWYRQAAGRGLQLLFYSVGIGQISSEVPQNLSASRPQDRQFILSSKKLLLSDSGFYLCAWSVRRAIAGYEQYFGPGTRLTVT.

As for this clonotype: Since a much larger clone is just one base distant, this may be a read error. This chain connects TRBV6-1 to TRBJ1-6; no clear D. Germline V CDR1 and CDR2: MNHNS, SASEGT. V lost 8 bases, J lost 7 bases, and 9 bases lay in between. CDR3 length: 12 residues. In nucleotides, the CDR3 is TGTGCCAGCGGTGTCGCGAATTCACCCCTCCACTTT. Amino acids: CASGVANSPLHF.

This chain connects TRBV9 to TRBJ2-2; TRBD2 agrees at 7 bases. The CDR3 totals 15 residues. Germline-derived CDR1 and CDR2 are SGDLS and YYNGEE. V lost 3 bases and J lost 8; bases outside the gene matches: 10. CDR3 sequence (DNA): TGTGCCAGCAGCGGTCTGGGGGGGTTTGATGGGGAGCTGTTTTTT. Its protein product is CASSGLGGFDGELFF.

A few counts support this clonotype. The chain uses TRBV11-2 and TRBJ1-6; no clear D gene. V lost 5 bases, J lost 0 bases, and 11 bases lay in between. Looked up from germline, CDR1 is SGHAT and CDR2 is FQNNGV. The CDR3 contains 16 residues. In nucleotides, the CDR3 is TGTGCCAGCAGCCCACTCCTGAGCTCCTATAATTCACCCCTCCACTTT. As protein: CASSPLLSSYNSPLHF.

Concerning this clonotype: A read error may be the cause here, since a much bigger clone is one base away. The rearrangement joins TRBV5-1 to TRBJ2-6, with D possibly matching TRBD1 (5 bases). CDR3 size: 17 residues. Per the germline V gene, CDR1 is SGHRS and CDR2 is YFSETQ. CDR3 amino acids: CASSRAQSPPGASVLTF. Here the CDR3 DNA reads TGCGCCAGCAGTCGGGCCCAGTCCCCACCTGGGGCCAGCGTCCTGACTTTC.

CDR3 protein: CASSSETETYNEQFF. The CDR3, as DNA: TGCGCCAGCAGCTCCGAGACCGAAACCTACAATGAGCAGTTCTTC. The V call is TRBV10-1, the J call TRBJ2-1, with no clear D. In germline, CDR1 is WNHNN, CDR2 SYGVQD (reference sequence). V lost 6 bases to trimming and J lost 2 bases, with 14 bases between them. This CDR3 spans 15 amino acids.

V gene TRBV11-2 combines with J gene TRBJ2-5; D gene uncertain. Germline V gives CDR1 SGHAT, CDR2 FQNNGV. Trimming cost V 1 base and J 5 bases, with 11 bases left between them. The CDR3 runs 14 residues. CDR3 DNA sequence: TGTGCCAGCAGCTTAGTATGCAGTCGGGAGACCCAGTACTTC. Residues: CASSLVCSRETQYF. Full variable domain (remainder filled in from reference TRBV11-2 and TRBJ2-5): EAGVAQSPRYKIIEKRQSVAFWCNPISGHATLYWYQQILGQGPKLLIQFQNNGVVDDSQLPKDRFSAERLKGVDSTLKIQPAKLEDSAVYLCASSLVCSRETQYFGPGTRLLVL.